The 21 T cell receptor beta chains presented below share a single source sample, sequenced in a study of cytomegalovirus exposure and HLA in healthy donors. The study ran its PCR with 60 Vbeta and 13 Jbeta primers. Clones were sequenced by immunoSEQ multiplex PCR, and TCRdb holds only the in-frame ones, with some missing. Here the sample spans around 180,000 clones, around 82% being singletons. Sequenced: PBMCs. Receptor source: a man in his forties in good health and CMV-seronegative.

This chain connects TRBV18 to TRBJ2-1; TRBD1 aligns across 8 bases. Germline assignment: CDR1 KGHSH and CDR2 LQKENI. The CDR3 spans 15 residues. The V segment lost 3 bases and the J segment 3 bases; nucleotides outside the gene matches: 4. CDR3 protein: CASSPQDRVYNEQFF. The CDR3, as DNA: TGTGCCAGCTCACCCCAGGACAGGGTCTACAATGAGCAGTTCTTC.

About this clone: Germline is not matched at one junction end, which may reflect a read error. This chain joins TRBV7-9 and TRBJ2-7; 8 nucleotides match TRBD1. Germline V gives CDR1 SEHNR, CDR2 FQNEAQ (reference sequence). The length of the CDR3 is 11 residues. The CDR3 spells CASSRGTGDIF. CDR3 nucleotides: TGTGCCAGCAGCCGGGGGACAGGCGATATCTTC.

V and J are TRBV12-1 and TRBJ1-2; no check of the table's D call, TRBD1, against the DNA was made. TRBV12-1 is classified as a pseudogene. This CDR3 comprises 14 residues. This CDR3 is CASSFSFPRHGYTF. The CDR3 DNA is TGTGCCAGCAGCTTTTCCTTCCCCAGGCATGGCTACACCTTC.

V gene TRBV7-2 combines with J gene TRBJ2-3, with D possibly matching TRBD2 (5 bases). Between the trimmed V and J ends, which lost 5 bases and 5 bases, there was a span of 14 bases. Germline V gene data show CDR1 as SGHTA and CDR2 as FQGNSA. The CDR3 covers 14 residues. CDR3 coding DNA: TGTGCCAGCAGCGTTACTAGAAATGGAGATACGCAGTATTTT. Translated: CASSVTRNGDTQYF.

The chain combines TRBV6-5 with TRBJ1-1; 7 nucleotides line up with TRBD1. There are 14 residues in the CDR3. CDR1 is MNHEY, CDR2 SVGAGI, per germline. V gave up 6 bases and J gave up 9 bases; unmatched junction bases: 13. The CDR3 bases are TGTGCCAGCAGACCCGACAGGGCTTCCCCCCAAGCTTTCTTT. This translates into CASRPDRASPQAFF.

The chain combines TRBV7-2 with TRBJ1-2; TRBD1 matches at 9 bases. V was pared by 1 base and J by 8 bases, with 8 bases of the junction left unmatched. The germline gives CDR1 SGHTA, CDR2 FQGNSA. The length of the CDR3 is 15 residues. The CDR3 sequence is CASSLEGQGLYGYTF. CDR3 coding DNA: TGTGCCAGCAGCTTAGAGGGACAGGGTCTTTACGGCTACACCTTC.

CDR3 amino acids: CASSGWDRNTEAFF. CDR3 DNA: TGTGCCAGCAGCGGATGGGACAGGAACACTGAAGCTTTCTTT. This rearrangement joins TRBV5-8 to TRBJ1-1, with TRBD1 matching over 7 bases. The junction had 4 bases not matched to a gene; V was cut back by 4 bases and J by 1 base. This CDR3 comprises 14 residues. Germline loops: CDR1 SGHTS, CDR2 YDEGEE.

In this sample, this clone turned up a few times. This rearrangement joins TRBV2 to TRBJ2-5; TRBD2 is a possible D gene (6 bases). V lost 5 bases and J 5 bases, leaving 12 bases between the germline ends. The length of the CDR3 is 13 residues. Germline CDR1 and CDR2: SNHLY and FYNNEI. The CDR3 protein is CASSLELAETQYF. The CDR3, as DNA: TGTGCCAGCAGTCTTGAGCTAGCGGAGACCCAGTACTTC. Filled out from reference TRBV2 and TRBJ2-5, the complete variable domain reads EPEVTQTPSHQVTQMGQEVILRCVPISNHLYFYWYRQILGQKVEFLVSFYNNEISEKSEIFDDQFSVERPDGSNFTLKIRSTKLEDSAMYFCASSLELAETQYFGPGTRLLVL.

This clone has a handful of counts. The rearrangement joins TRBV5-1 to TRBJ1-2; TRBD1 aligns across 8 bases. The CDR3 is 14 amino acids. V lost 2 bases, J lost 4 bases, and 4 bases stayed unmatched. Germline V CDR1 and CDR2: SGHRS, YFSETQ. CDR3 sequence (DNA): TGCGCCAGCAGCTTAGACAGGGGAGGCTATGGCTACACCTTC. This sequence encodes CASSLDRGGYGYTF.

In the case of this clone: At one end the junction does not follow the germline gene, possibly because of a read error. The rearrangement links TRBV7-9 to TRBJ2-2, with a tentative D call TRBD2 (6 bases). The CDR3 totals 16 residues. Germline V CDR1 and CDR2: SEHNR, FQNEAQ (reference sequence). CDR3 region: CSSSFRTGRGTGELFF. CDR3 DNA sequence: TGTTCCAGCAGCTTCCGGACCGGGCGGGGCACCGGGGAGCTGTTTTTT.

This chain connects TRBV9 to TRBJ2-2; 7 bases map to TRBD1. The germline CDR1 and CDR2 sequences are SGDLS and YYNGEE. The CDR3 has 14 residues. The trim removed 3 bases at V and 7 bases at J, leaving 6 bases unmatched. The CDR3 reads CASSAQQGIGELFF. The CDR3 DNA reads TGTGCCAGCAGCGCCCAACAGGGGATCGGGGAGCTGTTTTTT.

This chain links TRBV5-1 with TRBJ2-1, with D perhaps matching TRBD2 (5 bases). Germline assignment: CDR1 SGHRS and CDR2 YFSETQ. CDR3 size: 15 residues. V was trimmed by 4 bases and J by 6 bases, leaving 17 bases between them. The CDR3, as DNA: TGCGCCAGCAGCCCACCGGGGTCACGGACCAATGAGCAGTTCTTC. Translated, it gives CASSPPGSRTNEQFF.

This rearrangement joins TRBV5-1 to TRBJ1-1, with unresolved D. V lost 3 bases to trimming and J lost 3 bases, with 21 bases between them. Per the germline V gene, CDR1 is SGHRS and CDR2 is YFSETQ. This CDR3 has 17 amino acids. CDR3 sequence (DNA): TGCGCCAGCAGCTGGGCCCCGGCTCAGCCGAGAGACACTGAAGCTTTCTTT. It yields the protein CASSWAPAQPRDTEAFF.

This chain links TRBV11-2 with TRBJ1-5; 9 positions match TRBD1. The V gene end was trimmed by 1 base and the J gene end by 2 bases; junction bases not matched to a gene: 0. This CDR3 has 15 amino acids. CDR1 and CDR2 from the germline V gene are SGHAT and FQNNGV. CDR3 loop: CASSLGTGGNQPQHF. CDR3 coding DNA: TGTGCCAGCAGCTTAGGGACAGGGGGCAATCAGCCCCAGCATTTT.

The rearrangement links TRBV5-1 to TRBJ2-5, with a possible D match to TRBD1 (6 bases). V was shortened by 9 bases and J by 0 bases, with 9 bases between the two germline ends. The CDR3 is 12 residues long. Per the germline V gene, CDR1 is SGHRS and CDR2 is YFSETQ. The CDR3 nucleotides read TGCGCCACCCGACAGGACCAAGAGACCCAGTACTTC. It translates to CATRQDQETQYF.

This chain uses TRBV2 with TRBJ1-2, with 8 nucleotides matching TRBD1. Germline CDR1 reads SNHLY; CDR2 reads FYNNEI. The CDR3 covers 15 residues. V was pared by 8 bases and J by 0 bases, with 8 bases of the junction left unmatched. DNA of the CDR3: TGTGCCAGCTTATCCCTGGACAGGGCTAACTATGGCTACACCTTC. Its translation: CASLSLDRANYGYTF.

V usage is TRBV27 and J usage is TRBJ1-1; D not resolved. Trimming removed 1 base at V and 2 bases at J, with 8 bases between. CDR1 and CDR2 from the germline V gene are MNHEY and SMNVEV (reference sequence). CDR3 size: 14 residues. The CDR3, as DNA: TGTGCCAGCAGTTTATTGTCAGGCAACACTGAAGCTTTCTTT. This codes for CASSLLSGNTEAFF.

The chain recombines TRBV5-1 with TRBJ2-7; D is perhaps TRBD2 (6 bases). V was cut by 0 bases and J by 2 bases, with 9 bases left in between. The germline V gene encodes CDR1 SGHRS and CDR2 YFSETQ. This CDR3 is 14 amino acids long. CDR3 protein: CASSLAGETYEQYF. The CDR3 bases are TGCGCCAGCAGCTTGGCGGGAGAGACCTACGAGCAGTACTTC.

The CDR3 region has the DNA TGTGCCAGCAGCTTAGCGACAGGGGGCTACACTGAAGCTTTCTTT. It is translated as CASSLATGGYTEAFF. V and J are TRBV7-6 and TRBJ1-1, with TRBD1 identical over 10 bases. Germline CDR1 reads SGHVS; CDR2 reads FNYEAQ. Trimming at V came to 0 bases and at J to 3 bases, leaving 1 base not matched to a gene. CDR3 length: 15 residues.

This clone was seen only a few times. V and J are TRBV2 and TRBJ1-1, with D possibly TRBD1 on 6 matching bases. CDR3 length: 14 amino acids. Germline CDR1 is SNHLY and CDR2 is FYNNEI. Trimming took 5 bases from V and 5 from J, leaving 15 bases between them. Here the CDR3 DNA reads TGTGCCAGCAGTAACAGGGACCTGAGAACTGAAGCTTTCTTT. It is translated as CASSNRDLRTEAFF.

The rearrangement joins TRBV5-6 to TRBJ2-7; D not resolved. This CDR3 contains 13 residues. The germline V gene has CDR1 SGHDT and CDR2 YYEEEE. Trimming stripped 0 bases from V and 0 bases from J, with 4 bases between. CDR3 loop: CASSLDNSYEQYF. Here the CDR3 DNA reads TGTGCCAGCAGCTTGGACAACTCCTACGAGCAGTACTTC.